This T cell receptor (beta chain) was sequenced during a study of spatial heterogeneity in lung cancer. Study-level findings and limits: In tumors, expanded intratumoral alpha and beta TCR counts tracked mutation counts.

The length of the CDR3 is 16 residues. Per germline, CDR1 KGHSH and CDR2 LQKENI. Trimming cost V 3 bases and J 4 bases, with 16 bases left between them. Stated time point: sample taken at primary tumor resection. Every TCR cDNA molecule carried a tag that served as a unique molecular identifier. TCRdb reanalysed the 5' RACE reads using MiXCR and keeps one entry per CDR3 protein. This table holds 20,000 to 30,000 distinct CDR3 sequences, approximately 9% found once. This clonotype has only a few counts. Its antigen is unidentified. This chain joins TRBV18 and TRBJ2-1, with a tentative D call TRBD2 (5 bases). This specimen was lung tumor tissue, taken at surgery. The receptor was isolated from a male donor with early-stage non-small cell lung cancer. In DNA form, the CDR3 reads TGTGCCAGCTCACCCCTCGGACTCACCGTTTACAATGAGCAGTTCTTC. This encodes CASSPLGLTVYNEQFF.